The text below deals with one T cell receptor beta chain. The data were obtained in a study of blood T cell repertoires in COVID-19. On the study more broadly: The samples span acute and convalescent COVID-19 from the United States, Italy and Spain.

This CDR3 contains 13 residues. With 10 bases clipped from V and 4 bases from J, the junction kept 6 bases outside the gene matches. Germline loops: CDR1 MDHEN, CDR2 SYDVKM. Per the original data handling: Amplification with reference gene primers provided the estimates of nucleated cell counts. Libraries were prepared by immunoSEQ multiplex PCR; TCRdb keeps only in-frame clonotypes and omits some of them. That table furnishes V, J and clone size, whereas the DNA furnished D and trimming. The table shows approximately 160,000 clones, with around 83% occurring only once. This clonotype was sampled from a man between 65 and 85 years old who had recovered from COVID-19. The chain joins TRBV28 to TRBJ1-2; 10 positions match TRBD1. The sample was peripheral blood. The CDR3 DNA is TGTGCCACCGACAGGGGGCGCTTCTATGGCTACACCTTC. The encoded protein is CATDRGRFYGYTF.